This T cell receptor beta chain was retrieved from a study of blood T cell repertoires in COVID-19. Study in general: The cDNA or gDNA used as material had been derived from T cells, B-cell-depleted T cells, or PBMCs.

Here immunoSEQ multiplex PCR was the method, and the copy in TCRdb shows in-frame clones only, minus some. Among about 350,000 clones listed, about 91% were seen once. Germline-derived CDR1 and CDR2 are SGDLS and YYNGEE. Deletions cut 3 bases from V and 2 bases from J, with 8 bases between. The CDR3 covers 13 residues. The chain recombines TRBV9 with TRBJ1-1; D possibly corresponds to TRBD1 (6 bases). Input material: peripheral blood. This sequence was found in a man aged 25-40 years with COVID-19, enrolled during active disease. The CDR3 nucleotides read TGTGCCAGCAGCGGGACAGTTAACACTGAAGCTTTCTTT. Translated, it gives CASSGTVNTEAFF.